Each of the 30 T cell receptor beta chains below was sequenced from the same sample in a study of T cells expressing NK-cell markers. TCRdb reanalyzed the 5' RACE reads and collapses them to one entry per CDR3 protein, without DNA. The listing records about 380,000 distinct CDR3 sequences. Sequences were obtained from blood T cells: a sorted CD56 or NKG2C T cell subset, CD4+ or CD8+ T cells, or bulk PBMC T cells (not recorded which). The receptors stem from a man aged 18 to 69 in good health.

V gene TRBV18 combines with J gene TRBJ2-7. Germline CDR1 is KGHSH and CDR2 is LQKENI. This CDR3 is 13 amino acids long. Here the CDR3 reads CASSPPNPHEQYF.

This chain uses TRBV9 with TRBJ2-5; TCRdb indicates TRBD2, and absent DNA this call remains unverified. Germline V gene data show CDR1 as SGDLS and CDR2 as YYNGEE. This CDR3 is 15 amino acids long. CDR3 residues: CASSVQAGGRETQYF.

The CDR3: CASSADRGYGGYTF. The V and J genes are TRBV25-1 and TRBJ1-2; TCRdb indicates TRBD1, and absent DNA this call remains unverified. Germline V gene lookup returns CDR1 MGHDK and CDR2 SYGVNS. The CDR3 spans 14 residues.

J is TRBJ1-1 and V is TRBV7-9; TCRdb's D gene call, TRBD1, goes unchecked for lack of DNA. Germline lookup yields CDR1 SEHNR and CDR2 FQNEAQ (reference sequence). CDR3 length equals 17 residues. CDR3: CASSLAGTGGMNTEAFF. The variable domain in full, with the rest retrieved from reference TRBV7-9 and TRBJ1-1, is DTGVSQNPRHKITKRGQNVTFRCDPISEHNRLYWYRQTLGQGPEFLTYFQNEAQLEKSRLLSDRFSAERPKGSFSTLEIQRTEQGDSAMYLCASSLAGTGGMNTEAFFGQGTRLTVV.

V usage is TRBV28 and J usage is TRBJ1-4. Germline V gives CDR1 MDHEN, CDR2 SYDVKM. This CDR3 contains 15 residues. This CDR3 reads CASSFRHSTNEKLFF.

The rearrangement uses TRBV3-1 and TRBJ1-2. This CDR3 comprises 11 residues. CDR1 is LGHDT and CDR2 is YNNKEL in the germline V gene (reference sequence). This CDR3 is CASSQKNGYTF.

The chain combines TRBV9 with TRBJ2-6. Germline V CDR1 and CDR2: SGDLS, YYNGEE. The CDR3 length is 17 residues. CDR3 sequence: CASSVAKQTLGANVLTF.

The chain is built from TRBV20-1 and TRBJ1-1. This CDR3 contains 14 residues. CDR1 is DFQATT, CDR2 SNEGSKA, per germline (reference sequence). The CDR3 region is CSTRRVGPNTEAFF.

The chain uses TRBV12-3 or TRBV12-4 and TRBJ1-5; TCRdb indicates TRBD1, and absent DNA this call remains unverified. The CDR3 extends over 16 amino acids. CDR3 residues: CASSPVDRGSNQPQHF.

CDR3 residues: CASRGRGSGYTF. V usage is TRBV2 and J usage is TRBJ1-2; TCRdb selects TRBD1, and the lack of DNA leaves this call unchecked. CDR1 is SNHLY and CDR2 is FYNNEI in the germline V gene. The CDR3 runs 12 residues.

This chain uses TRBV6-1 with TRBJ2-7. This CDR3 has 15 residues. Germline V gene sequence: CDR1 MNHNS, CDR2 SASEGT. CDR3 sequence: CASTFSVHGSYEQYF.

The chain combines TRBV3-1 with TRBJ2-1. This CDR3 comprises 15 residues. The germline gives CDR1 LGHDT, CDR2 YNNKEL (reference sequence). The chain's CDR3 is CASSRYGTPHNEQFF.

V usage is TRBV5-1 and J usage is TRBJ2-5; the TCRdb D gene call, TRBD1, has no DNA to confirm it. The germline gives CDR1 SGHRS, CDR2 YFSETQ. The CDR3 consists of 14 residues. The chain's CDR3 is CASSFSGQEETQYF.

Here the CDR3 reads CAWRQGRVNTEAFF. This chain connects TRBV30 to TRBJ1-1; TCRdb outputs TRBD1, but without DNA this stays unchecked. CDR1 and CDR2 from the germline V gene are GTSNPN and SVGIG (reference sequence). The CDR3 is 14 residues long.

The chain employs TRBV20-1 and TRBJ2-1; TCRdb gives TRBD2 as the D gene, but with no DNA this cannot be confirmed. CDR3 length: 15 residues. The V gene's germline CDR1 is DFQATT and CDR2 SNEGSKA (reference sequence). The CDR3 reads CSARDLGLAGWRKFF.

This chain uses TRBV6-5 with TRBJ1-2; TCRdb designates TRBD1, a call that cannot be tested without DNA. Germline loops: CDR1 MNHEY, CDR2 SVGAGI. CDR3 size: 16 residues. The CDR3 here is CASSSRRQGSHYGYTF.

The rearrangement uses TRBV7-9 and TRBJ2-7. The CDR3 is 14 amino acids. Germline V gene lookup returns CDR1 SEHNR and CDR2 FQNEAQ (reference sequence). CDR3 loop: CASSLTALIYEQYF.

This chain uses TRBV7-9 with TRBJ2-7; TCRdb's D call, TRBD1, is unchecked because there is no DNA. Germline values: CDR1 SEHNR, CDR2 FQNEAQ (reference sequence). The CDR3 has 15 residues. The CDR3 here is CASSLVSGRGYEQYF.

V usage is TRBV5-5 and J usage is TRBJ2-7; TCRdb names TRBD1, which stays unverified in the absence of DNA. CDR1 SGHKS and CDR2 YYEKEE come from the germline V gene (reference sequence). The CDR3 covers 13 residues. The CDR3 sequence is CASSFGDRYEQYF. The variable domain in full, with the rest retrieved from reference TRBV5-5 and TRBJ2-7, is DAGVTQSPTHLIKTRGQQVTLRCSPISGHKSVSWYQQVLGQGPQFIFQYYEKEERGRGNFPDRFSARQFPNYSSELNVNALLLGDSALYLCASSFGDRYEQYFGPGTRLTVT.

The chain links TRBV30 to TRBJ1-6; TCRdb reports TRBD1, a call that lacks DNA to check it against. CDR3 length equals 14 residues. Germline V gene sequence: CDR1 GTSNPN, CDR2 SVGIG (reference sequence). CDR3 protein: CAWSGEQGNSPLHF.

The chain recombines TRBV3-1 with TRBJ1-4; TCRdb's D call of TRBD1 is untestable without DNA. The CDR3 extends over 14 amino acids. In germline, CDR1 is LGHDT, CDR2 YNNKEL (reference sequence). Here the CDR3 reads CASSSGTLWEKLFF.

This rearrangement joins TRBV5-4 to TRBJ1-6. The length of the CDR3 is 15 residues. Germline V gene lookup returns CDR1 SGHNT and CDR2 YYREEE (reference sequence). CDR3 amino acids: CASSLKAGLNSPLHF.

The chain links TRBV12-3 or TRBV12-4 to TRBJ1-1. The CDR3 runs to 12 residues. The CDR3 reads CASRAAGTEAFF.

V usage is TRBV9 and J usage is TRBJ2-5. Germline V gene data show CDR1 as SGDLS and CDR2 as YYNGEE. The CDR3 consists of 12 residues. CDR3 region: CASSVEGETQYF.

The V and J genes are TRBV2 and TRBJ1-5; TCRdb reports TRBD1, a call that lacks DNA to check it against. The CDR3 consists of 15 residues. Germline lookup yields CDR1 SNHLY and CDR2 FYNNEI. The CDR3 protein is CASSGGQGWGQPQHF. Full variable domain (rest looked up from reference TRBV2 and TRBJ1-5): EPEVTQTPSHQVTQMGQEVILRCVPISNHLYFYWYRQILGQKVEFLVSFYNNEISEKSEIFDDQFSVERPDGSNFTLKIRSTKLEDSAMYFCASSGGQGWGQPQHFGDGTRLSIL.

The genes are TRBV29-1 and TRBJ1-2; without DNA, the TCRdb call of TRBD1 cannot be checked. The CDR3 is 16 amino acids. Germline V gives CDR1 SQVTM, CDR2 ANQGSEA. This chain's CDR3 is CSVRSGTGVPNYGYTF.

This chain connects TRBV21-1 to TRBJ2-1; the D gene TCRdb calls, TRBD2, cannot be checked with no DNA. TRBV21-1 is a listed pseudogene. CDR3 length equals 14 residues. CDR3 in amino acids: CASSPTGTSNEQFF.

V and J are TRBV20-1 and TRBJ1-1; TCRdb's D call, TRBD1, is unchecked because there is no DNA. In germline, CDR1 is DFQATT, CDR2 SNEGSKA (reference sequence). CDR3 length equals 15 residues. CDR3 amino acids: CSAYKQLRGNTEAFF.

This chain connects TRBV27 to TRBJ2-7; TCRdb calls TRBD2, which cannot be checked without DNA. The CDR3 is 14 residues long. Germline CDR1 MNHEY, CDR2 SMNVEV (reference sequence). This chain's CDR3 is CASSESGGAHEQYF.

The chain carries TRBV7-3 and TRBJ2-7; TCRdb's D call, TRBD2, is unchecked because there is no DNA. CDR3 size: 15 residues. The germline V gene encodes CDR1 SGHTA and CDR2 FQGTGA. CDR3 amino acids: CASSAQRGDPYEQYF.